This TCR beta chain was captured in a study of blood T cell repertoires in COVID-19. Those who participated ranged in age from roughly 18 to 100 years and resided in about two dozen US areas. Original methodology: It was from reference gene primer amplification that nucleated cell counts were estimated. The assay was immunoSEQ multiplex PCR, and TCRdb's table has in-frame clones only and misses some. That table furnishes V, J and clone size, whereas the DNA furnished D and trimming. The top ten hold roughly 15% of the sample, which has 260,000 or so clones, approximately 84% seen once. Trimming pared 3 bases from V and 7 bases from J, leaving 20 bases between. Germline V CDR1 and CDR2: SGHKS, YYEKEE (reference sequence). The CDR3 runs 15 residues.

The TCR sequence derives from a man in his late teens or twenties who had recovered from COVID-19. The chain links TRBV5-5 to TRBJ2-7; D is possibly TRBD2 (5 bases). Sample: PBMCs or T cells enriched from blood (not recorded which). CDR3 sequence: CASSSTALRGREQYF. The CDR3, as DNA: TGTGCCAGCAGCTCGACTGCGCTTCGGGGTAGGGAGCAGTACTTC. Full variable domain (remainder filled in from reference TRBV5-5 and TRBJ2-7): DAGVTQSPTHLIKTRGQQVTLRCSPISGHKSVSWYQQVLGQGPQFIFQYYEKEERGRGNFPDRFSARQFPNYSSELNVNALLLGDSALYLCASSSTALRGREQYFGPGTRLTVT.